One T cell receptor (beta chain) is described in this entry. This clonotype was seen more than once but under ten times. The clone's antigen remains unknown. No quality values exist for individual bases; no much larger clone is one base distant. From the germline V gene, CDR1 is LGHNA and CDR2 is YSLEER. The CDR3 covers 12 residues, taking in both the cysteine and the phenylalanine. Of all the DNA, just the CDR3 is kept, 36 bases in frame from base 1. The trim is 4 bases for V and 9 bases for J, with a gap of 9 bases between the germline ends. The sequencer was an Illumina NovaSeq 6000. TCR cDNA was synthesized by 5'RACE template switching, which introduced a universal primer site and unique molecular identifiers. Priming for cDNA synthesis came from both the TCR alpha and TCR beta constant segments. Two PCR steps were used to amplify libraries, with sample barcodes and sequencing adapters being added in the second step. Sequencing of libraries was performed on Illumina HiSeq 2500 (2x100 bp) or NovaSeq (2x150 bp). In the original analysis: MIGEC was used to demultiplex reads and collapse the reads into UMI consensus sequences, and MiXCR was used for V(D)J alignment. Clonotypes responding to the vaccine were identified with edgeR on replicate PBMC samples, with the criteria of FDR below 0.01 and a log2 fold change above 5 up to day 15. Each bulk clonotype received a CD4 or CD8 identity based on whether the sequenced CD4 or CD8 repertoire contained that clonotype at higher abundance. TCRdb applied fastp at Q25 and MiXCR to the public reads, then kept only in-frame beta chains. One record per CDR3 amino acid sequence lists the most common genes and DNA. The V and J calls were determined by TCRdb, not by the authors. Recorded for this sample are 310,000 or so distinct CDR3 sequences; around 3.9% of them occurred a single time. About 25% of the sample lies in the top ten.

The sample is drawn from a study of T cells after yellow fever vaccination (dated by TCRdb to the late 2010s). Describing the broader study: The SMART-Seq v4 Ultra Low Input RNA kit was used to prepare libraries from fractions with low cell numbers. To follow T-cell clones before and after primary and booster YFV17D yellow fever vaccination, bulk TCR alpha and beta repertoires were sequenced over time. Two healthy male donors, one aged 18 to 29 and one aged 30 to 40 years, made up the cohort. Blood samples were taken at several timepoints before and after primary and secondary immunization, and bulk PBMC replicates and cell subsets were isolated. Findings and caveats that apply to the study as a whole: Compared with the primary T-cell response, the secondary T-cell response was faster but weaker, reaching its peak on day 5 rather than on day 15. Because abundant contaminating clonotypes from the bulk population could be contained in FACS-sorted repertoires, computational filtering was required. After the booster, most of the clones that had expanded following primary vaccination were detected again (almost 98% of CD4 and around nine tenths of CD8), which suggests that memory was broadly maintained. The study included only a couple of donors, which limits how far the findings can be generalized. A small fraction of clonotypes showed up in both the CD4 and CD8 compartments, probably as a result of convergent recombination.

Explained via the paper, the treatment or condition label denotes: live attenuated yellow fever vaccine strain. At every blood-draw timepoint, two biological replicates of bulk PBMCs were collected. PBMCs were isolated from peripheral blood using a standard Ficoll-Paque protocol. TriZol was used to extract RNA from bulk PBMCs, CD4 and CD8 fractions, and dextramer-positive and dextramer-negative fractions. Sequenced material: PBMCs, taken on the day of the yellow fever booster vaccination. The origin of this receptor is a man younger than 35 who received the YFV17D yellow fever vaccine. In this chain, TRBV4-3 is recombined with TRBJ2-2, with the D call perhaps TRBD1 or TRBD2, each one matching 6 bases. The CDR3 is CASSRRGRELFF. The nucleotide sequence reads TGCGCCAGCAGCCGCCGGGGGCGGGAGCTGTTTTTT.